This T cell receptor beta chain was recorded in a study of a mutant IDH1 vaccine in newly diagnosed glioma. Whole-study context: The start of vaccination came 4-6 weeks after radiotherapy alone, or with temozolomide cycles. Previous care, which was radiotherapy, temozolomide, or both, most often involved both. General study findings and limits: Vaccination induced immune responses in around 93% of patients. Pseudoprogression apparently lacked any relation to changes in top peripheral T cell clonotypes.

Produced via immunoSEQ multiplex PCR; TCRdb's table is partial and in-frame only. The data show more than 10,000 clones, with around 78% seen just once and roughly 4% held by the top ten. Comment on this clone: Its specificity is unknown.

CDR1 and CDR2 (germline): MGHRA, YSYEKL. The CDR3 extends over 16 amino acids. V gave up 1 base and J gave up 4 bases; unmatched junction bases: 6. Indicated time point: week 47, end of study. One vaccine dose held 300 ug of mutant IDH1 20-mer peptide and came with topical imiquimod. The material was PBMCs, obtained from a glioma patient whose treatment included an IDH1 peptide vaccine. The origin of this receptor is a woman aged 40 to 50 with glioma. J is TRBJ2-1 and V is TRBV4-1, with 8 bases aligning to TRBD1. The CDR3 region has the DNA TGCGCCAGCAGCCAAGCGCAGGGGGCCTATTACAATGAGCAGTTCTTC. Protein product: CASSQAQGAYYNEQFF.